The entry below describes one T cell receptor (beta chain). Its antigen has not been determined. No base quality information exists; no much larger clone differs at one position. For CDR1 and CDR2, the germline V gene lists SGDLS and YYNGEE. Here V drops 0 bases and J drops 2 bases, and the junction holds 6 bases not matched to any gene. The CDR3 spans 16 residues, from the cysteine through the phenylalanine. The read is trimmed to its CDR3 DNA, 48 bases read in frame from base 1. The data originate from a study of response to subunit inactivated influenza vaccine (dated by TCRdb to between 2017 and 2018). Looking at the study overall: To follow how T cells responded to a trivalent subunit inactivated influenza vaccine, the researchers relied on deep quantitative profiling of the T cell receptor repertoire.

To prepare the library, RT-PCR was applied. TCRdb records Illumina HiSeq 2500 as the sequencer. In-frame beta chains were kept once TCRdb had trimmed the public reads at Q25 with fastp and called clones with MiXCR. CDR3 protein duplicates are merged, each entry listing the most common genes and DNA. The sample data list around 710,000 distinct CDR3 sequences, and about 15% of these were observed just once. The ten largest clones add up to less than 9% of the sample. What the authors observed across the whole study: The authors suggested that each seasonal influenza vaccination may recruit only a limited number of new T cells.

The rearrangement combines TRBV9 with TRBJ2-7; 9 middle bases align to TRBD2. The receptor was derived from a man over 45 who received an inactivated influenza vaccine. Donor details come from another sample of the same person, matched by shared clones. Sample: PBMCs from blood, taken around 15 days before vaccination. The DNA sequence is given as TGTGCCAGCAGCGTAGCGGGTAGCGGGGGCCCCTACGAGCAGTACTTC. Its translation is CASSVAGSGGPYEQYF.